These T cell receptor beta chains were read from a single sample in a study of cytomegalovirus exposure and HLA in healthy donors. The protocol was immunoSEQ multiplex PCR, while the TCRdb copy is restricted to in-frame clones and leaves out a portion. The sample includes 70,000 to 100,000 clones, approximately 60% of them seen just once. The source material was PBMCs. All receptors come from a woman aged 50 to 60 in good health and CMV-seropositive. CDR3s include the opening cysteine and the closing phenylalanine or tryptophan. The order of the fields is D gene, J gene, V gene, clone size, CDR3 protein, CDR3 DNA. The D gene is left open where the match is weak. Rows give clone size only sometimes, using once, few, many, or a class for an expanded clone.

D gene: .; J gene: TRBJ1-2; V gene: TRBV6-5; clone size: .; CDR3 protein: CASVPRGAGYGYTF; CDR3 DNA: TGTGCCAGCGTACCGCGGGGGGCTGGCTATGGCTACACCTTC
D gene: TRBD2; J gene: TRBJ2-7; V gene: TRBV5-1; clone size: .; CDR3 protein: CASSLWGGTYEQYF; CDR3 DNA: TGCGCCAGCAGCTTGTGGGGGGGAACTTACGAGCAGTACTTC
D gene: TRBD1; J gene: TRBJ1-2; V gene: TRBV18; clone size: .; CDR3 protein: CASSPGQGAYGYTF; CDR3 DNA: TGTGCCAGCTCACCAGGACAGGGGGCTTATGGCTACACCTTC
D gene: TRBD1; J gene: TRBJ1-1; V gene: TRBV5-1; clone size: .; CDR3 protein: CASSSGTGFNTEAFF; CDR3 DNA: TGCGCCAGCAGCTCGGGGACAGGGTTTAACACTGAAGCTTTCTTT
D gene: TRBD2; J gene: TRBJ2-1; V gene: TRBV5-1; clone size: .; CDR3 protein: CASSLGLAGGSNEQFF; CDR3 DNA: TGCGCCAGCAGCTTGGGACTAGCGGGGGGCAGCAATGAGCAGTTCTTC
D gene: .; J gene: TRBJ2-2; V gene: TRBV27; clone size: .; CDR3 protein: CASSPKFRDRAGELFF; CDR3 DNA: TGTGCCAGCAGTCCCAAATTCCGCGACAGAGCCGGGGAGCTGTTTTTT
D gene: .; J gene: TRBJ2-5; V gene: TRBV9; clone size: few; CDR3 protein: CASSVLGLVQETQYF; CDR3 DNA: TGTGCCAGCAGCGTACTAGGTCTAGTCCAAGAGACCCAGTACTTC
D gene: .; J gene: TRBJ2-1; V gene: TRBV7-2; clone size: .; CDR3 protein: CASSRAIASNEQFF; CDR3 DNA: TGTGCCAGCAGCCGTGCTATAGCCTCCAATGAGCAGTTCTTC
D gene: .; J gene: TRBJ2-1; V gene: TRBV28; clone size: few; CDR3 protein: CASSDLQGDEQFF; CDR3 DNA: TGTGCCAGCAGTGACCTACAGGGCGATGAGCAGTTCTTC
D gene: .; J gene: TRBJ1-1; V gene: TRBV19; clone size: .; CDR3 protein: CASSLDRRMNTEAFF; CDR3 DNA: TGTGCCAGTAGTCTGGACAGAAGAATGAACACTGAAGCTTTCTTT
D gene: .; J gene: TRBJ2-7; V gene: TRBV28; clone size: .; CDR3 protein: CASSLIAATPPYF; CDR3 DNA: TGTGCCAGCAGTTTAATCGCGGCGACTCCGCCGTACTTC
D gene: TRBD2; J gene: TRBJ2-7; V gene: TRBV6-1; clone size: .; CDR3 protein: CASSDATSGPFYEQYF; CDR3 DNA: TGTGCCAGCAGTGACGCGACTAGCGGGCCTTTCTACGAGCAGTACTTC
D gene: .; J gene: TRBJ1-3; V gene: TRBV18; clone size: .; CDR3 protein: CASSRQQASGNTIYF; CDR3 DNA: TGTGCCAGCTCACGACAACAGGCCTCTGGAAACACCATATATTTT
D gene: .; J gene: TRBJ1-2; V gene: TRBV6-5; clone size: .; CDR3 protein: CASASSDSNYGYTF; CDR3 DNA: TGTGCCAGCGCCTCCAGCGACAGTAACTATGGCTACACCTTC
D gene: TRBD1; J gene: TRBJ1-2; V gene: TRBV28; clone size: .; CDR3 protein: CATLDRGYGYTF; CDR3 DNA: TGTGCCACGTTGGACAGGGGGTATGGCTACACCTTC
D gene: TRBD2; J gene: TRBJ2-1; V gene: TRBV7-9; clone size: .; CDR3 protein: CASSLILAGVNEQFF; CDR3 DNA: TGTGCCAGCAGCTTAATACTAGCGGGGGTCAATGAGCAGTTCTTC
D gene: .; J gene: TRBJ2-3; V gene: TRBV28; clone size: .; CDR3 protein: CASSLLSGADTQYF; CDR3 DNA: TGTGCCAGCAGTTTACTATCTGGGGCCGATACGCAGTATTTT
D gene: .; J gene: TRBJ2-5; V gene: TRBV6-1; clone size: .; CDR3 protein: CASTRGPAETQYF; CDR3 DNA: TGTGCCAGCACAAGGGGCCCGGCCGAGACCCAGTACTTC
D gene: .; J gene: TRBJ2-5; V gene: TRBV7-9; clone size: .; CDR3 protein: CASSFPSRRETQYF; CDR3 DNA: TGTGCCAGCAGCTTCCCTAGCAGGCGAGAGACCCAGTACTTC
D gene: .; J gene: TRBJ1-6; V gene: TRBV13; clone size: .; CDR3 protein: CASSSTGSLNSPLHF; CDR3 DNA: TGTGCCAGCAGCTCTACAGGGAGTCTTAATTCACCCCTCCACTTT
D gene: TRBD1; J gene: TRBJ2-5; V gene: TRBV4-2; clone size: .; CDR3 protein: CASSQAAAGGIGETQYF; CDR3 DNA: TGTGCCAGCAGCCAAGCGGCGGCAGGGGGCATTGGGGAGACCCAGTACTTC
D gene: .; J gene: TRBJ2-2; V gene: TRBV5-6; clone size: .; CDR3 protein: CASSWGTGARELFF; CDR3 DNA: TGTGCCAGCAGCTGGGGTACAGGAGCAAGGGAGCTGTTTTTT
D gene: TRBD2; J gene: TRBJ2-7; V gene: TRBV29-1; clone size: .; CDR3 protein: CSVEDERGPYEQYF; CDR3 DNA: TGCAGCGTTGAAGATGAGCGGGGGCCCTACGAGCAGTACTTC
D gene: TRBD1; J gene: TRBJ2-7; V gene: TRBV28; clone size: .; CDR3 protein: CASSSPGQGTYEQYF; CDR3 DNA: TGTGCCAGCAGTTCCCCGGGACAGGGAACCTACGAGCAGTACTTC
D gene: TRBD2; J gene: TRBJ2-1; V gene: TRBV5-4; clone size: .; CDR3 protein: CASSLEGGGFYNEQFF; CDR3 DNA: TGTGCCAGCAGCTTGGAGGGCGGGGGGTTCTACAATGAGCAGTTCTTC
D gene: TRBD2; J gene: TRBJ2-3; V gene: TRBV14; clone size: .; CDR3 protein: CASSPWASGNTQYF; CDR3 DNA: TGTGCCAGCAGCCCCTGGGCTAGCGGGAATACGCAGTATTTT
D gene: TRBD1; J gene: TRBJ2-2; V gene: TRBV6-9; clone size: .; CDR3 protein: CASSRPGQGTGELFF; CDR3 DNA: TGTGCCAGCAGTCGGCCGGGACAGGGGACCGGGGAGCTGTTTTTT
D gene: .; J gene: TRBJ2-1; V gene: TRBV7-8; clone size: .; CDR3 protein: CASSLVAGDVHSYNEQFF; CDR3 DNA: TGTGCCAGCAGCTTAGTGGCAGGGGACGTCCACTCCTACAATGAGCAGTTCTTC
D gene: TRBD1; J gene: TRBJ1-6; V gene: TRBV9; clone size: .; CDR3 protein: CASSVGRGAGGNSPLHF; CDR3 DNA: TGTGCCAGCAGCGTAGGAAGGGGTGCAGGGGGGAATTCACCCCTCCACTTT
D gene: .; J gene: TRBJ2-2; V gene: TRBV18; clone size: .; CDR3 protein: CASSPRQENTGELFF; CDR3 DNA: TGTGCCAGCTCACCACGACAGGAAAACACCGGGGAGCTGTTTTTT
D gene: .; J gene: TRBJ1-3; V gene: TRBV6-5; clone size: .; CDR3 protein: CASGTASGNTIYF; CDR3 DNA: TGTGCCAGCGGAACAGCCTCTGGAAACACCATATATTTT
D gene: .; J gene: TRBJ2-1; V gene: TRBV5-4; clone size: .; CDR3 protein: CASEDPGEDEQFF; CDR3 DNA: TGTGCCAGCGAGGACCCCGGGGAGGATGAGCAGTTCTTC
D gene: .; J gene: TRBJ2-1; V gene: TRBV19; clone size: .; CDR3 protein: CASSLGLLTSHGNEQFF; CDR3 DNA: TGTGCCAGTAGTCTCGGACTCCTTACCAGTCATGGAAATGAGCAGTTCTTC
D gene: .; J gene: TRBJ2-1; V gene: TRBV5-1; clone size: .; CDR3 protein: CASSLSGQLDNEQFF; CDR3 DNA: TGCGCCAGCAGCTTGTCTGGACAGCTTGACAATGAGCAGTTCTTC
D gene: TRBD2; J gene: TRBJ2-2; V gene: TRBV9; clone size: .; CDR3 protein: CASSVAKASGGTGELFF; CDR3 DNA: TGTGCCAGCAGCGTAGCTAAGGCTAGCGGGGGGACCGGGGAGCTGTTTTTT
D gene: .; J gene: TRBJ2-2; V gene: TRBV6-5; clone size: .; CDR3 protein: CASSYRVAYTGELFF; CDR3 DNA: TGTGCCAGCAGTTACAGAGTTGCGTACACCGGGGAGCTGTTTTTT
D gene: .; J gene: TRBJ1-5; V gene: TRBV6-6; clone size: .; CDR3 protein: CASSYGGREDQPQHF; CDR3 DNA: TGTGCCAGCAGTTATGGAGGACGAGAAGATCAGCCCCAGCATTTT
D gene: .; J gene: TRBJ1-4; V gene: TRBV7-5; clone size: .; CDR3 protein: CVRSLRDGTNEKLFF; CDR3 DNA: TGTGTCAGAAGCCTCCGGGATGGGACTAATGAAAAACTGTTTTTT
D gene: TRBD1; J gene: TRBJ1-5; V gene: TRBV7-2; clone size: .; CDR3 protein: CASSLGDSEYSNQPQHF; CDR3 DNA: TGTGCCAGCAGCTTAGGGGACAGCGAATATAGCAATCAGCCCCAGCATTTT
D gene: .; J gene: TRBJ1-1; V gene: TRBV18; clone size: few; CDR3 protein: CASSRNYRENTEAFF; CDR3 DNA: TGTGCCAGCTCACGTAATTACAGGGAGAACACTGAAGCTTTCTTT
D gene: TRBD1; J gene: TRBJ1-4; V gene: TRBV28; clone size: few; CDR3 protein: CASSGQGDVEEKLFF; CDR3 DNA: TGTGCCAGCAGTGGACAGGGGGACGTAGAAGAAAAACTGTTTTTT
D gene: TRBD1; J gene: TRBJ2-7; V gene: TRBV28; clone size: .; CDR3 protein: CASSLTGTGYEQYF; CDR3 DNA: TGTGCCAGCAGCCTTACCGGGACAGGCTACGAGCAGTACTTC